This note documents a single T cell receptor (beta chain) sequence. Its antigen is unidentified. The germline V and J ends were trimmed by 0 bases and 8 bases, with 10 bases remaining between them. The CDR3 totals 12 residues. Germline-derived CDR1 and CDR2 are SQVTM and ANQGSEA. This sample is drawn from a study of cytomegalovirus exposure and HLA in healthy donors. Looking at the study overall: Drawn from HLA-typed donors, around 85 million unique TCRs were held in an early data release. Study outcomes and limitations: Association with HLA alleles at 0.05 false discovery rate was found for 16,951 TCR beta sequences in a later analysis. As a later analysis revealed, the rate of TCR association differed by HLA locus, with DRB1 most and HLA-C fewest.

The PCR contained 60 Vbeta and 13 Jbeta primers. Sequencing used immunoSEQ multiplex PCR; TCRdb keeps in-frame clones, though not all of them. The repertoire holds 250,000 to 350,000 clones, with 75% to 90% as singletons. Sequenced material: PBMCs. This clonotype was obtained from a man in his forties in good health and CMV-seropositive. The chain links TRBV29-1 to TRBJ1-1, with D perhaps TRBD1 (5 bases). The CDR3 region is CSVEDQAGEAFF. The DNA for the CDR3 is TGCAGCGTTGAAGATCAGGCAGGGGAAGCTTTCTTT.